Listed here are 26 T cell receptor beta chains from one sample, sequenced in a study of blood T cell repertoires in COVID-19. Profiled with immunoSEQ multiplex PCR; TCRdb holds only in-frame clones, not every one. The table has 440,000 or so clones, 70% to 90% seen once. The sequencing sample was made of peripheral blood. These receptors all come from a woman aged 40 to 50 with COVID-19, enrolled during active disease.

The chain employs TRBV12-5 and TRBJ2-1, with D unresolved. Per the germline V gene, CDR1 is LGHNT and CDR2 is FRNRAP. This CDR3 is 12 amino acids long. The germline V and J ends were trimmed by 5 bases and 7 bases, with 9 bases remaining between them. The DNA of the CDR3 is TGTGCTAGTGGTAATAGTTGGAATGAGCAGTTCTTC. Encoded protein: CASGNSWNEQFF.

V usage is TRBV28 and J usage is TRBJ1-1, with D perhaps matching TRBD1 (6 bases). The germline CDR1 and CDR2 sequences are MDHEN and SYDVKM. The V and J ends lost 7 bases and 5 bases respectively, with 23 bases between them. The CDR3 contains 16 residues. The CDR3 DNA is TGTGCCAGCACCAAATGGGGTCAGGGGCGGTGGACTGAAGCTTTCTTT. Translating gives CASTKWGQGRWTEAFF.

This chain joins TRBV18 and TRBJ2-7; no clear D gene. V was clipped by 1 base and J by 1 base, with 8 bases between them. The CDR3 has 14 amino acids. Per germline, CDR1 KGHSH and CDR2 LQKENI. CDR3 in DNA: TGTGCCAGCTCACCACTGGCACAGTCCTACGAGCAGTACTTC. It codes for CASSPLAQSYEQYF.

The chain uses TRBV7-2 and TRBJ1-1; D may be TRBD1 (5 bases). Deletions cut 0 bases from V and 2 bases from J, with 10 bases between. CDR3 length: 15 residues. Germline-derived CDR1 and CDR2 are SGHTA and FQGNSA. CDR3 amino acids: CASSLAGAANTEAFF. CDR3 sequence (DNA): TGTGCCAGCAGCTTAGCAGGGGCGGCAAACACTGAAGCTTTCTTT.

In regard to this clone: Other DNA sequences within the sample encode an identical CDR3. The CDR3 DNA reads TGCGCCAGCAGCCAAGTTGGGACAGGGAATTCACCCCTCCACTTT. Its translation: CASSQVGTGNSPLHF. The J gene is TRBJ1-6, the V gene TRBV4-1, with 9 bases aligning to TRBD1. CDR1 and CDR2 from the germline V gene are MGHRA and YSYEKL. With V trimmed by 1 base and J by 7 bases, 2 bases remained unmatched. The CDR3 totals 15 residues.

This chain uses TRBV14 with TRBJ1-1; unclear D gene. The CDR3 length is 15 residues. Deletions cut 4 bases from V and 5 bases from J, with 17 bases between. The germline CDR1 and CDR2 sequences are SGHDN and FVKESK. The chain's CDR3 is CASSPSMGGWTEAFF. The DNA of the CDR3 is TGTGCCAGCAGCCCCAGCATGGGAGGGTGGACTGAAGCTTTCTTT.

The CDR3 sequence is CASSQGHSNQPQHF. The DNA of the CDR3 is TGCGCCAGCAGCCAAGGTCATAGTAATCAGCCCCAGCATTTT. The chain employs TRBV4-3 and TRBJ1-5, with no clear D. Germline CDR1 and CDR2: LGHNA and YSLEER. CDR3 length: 14 amino acids. V shed 1 base and J shed 4 bases, with 8 bases lying between them.

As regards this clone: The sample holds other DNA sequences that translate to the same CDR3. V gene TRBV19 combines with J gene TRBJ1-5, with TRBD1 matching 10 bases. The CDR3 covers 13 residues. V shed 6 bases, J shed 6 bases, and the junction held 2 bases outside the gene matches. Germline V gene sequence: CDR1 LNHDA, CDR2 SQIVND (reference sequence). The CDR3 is CASRDRGGQPQHF. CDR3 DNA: TGTGCCAGTAGGGACAGGGGGGGTCAGCCCCAGCATTTT.

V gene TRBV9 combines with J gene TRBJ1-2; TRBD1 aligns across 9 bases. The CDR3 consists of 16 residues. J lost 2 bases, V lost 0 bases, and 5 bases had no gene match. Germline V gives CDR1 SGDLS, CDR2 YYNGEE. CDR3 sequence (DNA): TGTGCCAGCAGCGTAGGTCCGGGACAGGGAAACTATGGCTACACCTTC. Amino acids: CASSVGPGQGNYGYTF.

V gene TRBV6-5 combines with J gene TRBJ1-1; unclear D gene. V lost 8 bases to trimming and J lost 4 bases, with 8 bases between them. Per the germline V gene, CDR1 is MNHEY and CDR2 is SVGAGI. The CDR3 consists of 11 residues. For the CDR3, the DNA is TGTGCCAGCTACCGGGGCACTGAAGCTTTCTTT. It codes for CASYRGTEAFF.

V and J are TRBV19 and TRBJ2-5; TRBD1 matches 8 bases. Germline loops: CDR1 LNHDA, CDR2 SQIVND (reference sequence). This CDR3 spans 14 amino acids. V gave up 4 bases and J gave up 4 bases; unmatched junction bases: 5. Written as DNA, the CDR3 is TGTGCCAGTAGTACCACAGGGGGAGGAGAGACCCAGTACTTC. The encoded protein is CASSTTGGGETQYF.

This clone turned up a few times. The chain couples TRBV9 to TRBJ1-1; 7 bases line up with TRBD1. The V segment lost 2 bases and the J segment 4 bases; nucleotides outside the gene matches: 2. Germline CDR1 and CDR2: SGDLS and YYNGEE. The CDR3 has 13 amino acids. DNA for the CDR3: TGTGCCAGCAGCGTTACAGGGGTCACTGAAGCTTTCTTT. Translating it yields CASSVTGVTEAFF. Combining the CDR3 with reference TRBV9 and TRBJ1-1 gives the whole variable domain DSGVTQTPKHLITATGQRVTLRCSPRSGDLSVYWYQQSLDQGLQFLIQYYNGEERAKGNILERFSAQQFPDLHSELNLSSLELGDSALYFCASSVTGVTEAFFGQGTRLTVV.

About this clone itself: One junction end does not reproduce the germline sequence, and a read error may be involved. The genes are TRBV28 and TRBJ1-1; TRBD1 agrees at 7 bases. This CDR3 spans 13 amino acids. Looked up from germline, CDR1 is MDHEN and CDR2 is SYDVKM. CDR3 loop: CAGRGGSYAEAFF. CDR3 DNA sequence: TGTGCCGGCAGGGGGGGGAGTTACGCTGAAGCTTTCTTT.

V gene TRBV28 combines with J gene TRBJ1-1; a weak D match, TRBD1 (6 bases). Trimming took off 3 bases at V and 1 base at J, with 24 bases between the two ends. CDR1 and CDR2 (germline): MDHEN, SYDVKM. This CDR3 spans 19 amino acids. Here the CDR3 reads CASSFKFTTGFSGNTEAFF. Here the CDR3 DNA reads TGTGCCAGCAGTTTTAAGTTTACCACAGGGTTTTCAGGGAACACTGAAGCTTTCTTT.

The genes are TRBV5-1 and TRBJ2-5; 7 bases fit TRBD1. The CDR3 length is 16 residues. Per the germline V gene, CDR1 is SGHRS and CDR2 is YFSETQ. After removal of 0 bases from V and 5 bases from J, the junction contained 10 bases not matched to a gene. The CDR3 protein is CASSLGARGQMETQYF. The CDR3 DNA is TGCGCCAGCAGCTTGGGGGCTCGGGGACAGATGGAGACCCAGTACTTC. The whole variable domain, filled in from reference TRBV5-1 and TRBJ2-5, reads KAGVTQTPRYLIKTRGQQVTLSCSPISGHRSVSWYQQTPGQGLQFLFEYFSETQRNKGNFPGRFSGRQFSNSRSEMNVSTLELGDSALYLCASSLGARGQMETQYFGPGTRLLVL.

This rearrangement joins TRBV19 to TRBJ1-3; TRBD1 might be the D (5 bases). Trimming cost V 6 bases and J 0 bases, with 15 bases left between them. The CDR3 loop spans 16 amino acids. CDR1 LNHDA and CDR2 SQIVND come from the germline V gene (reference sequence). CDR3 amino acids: CASRVRGGSSGNTIYF. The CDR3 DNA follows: TGTGCCAGTAGGGTAAGGGGAGGCTCCTCTGGAAACACCATATATTTT.

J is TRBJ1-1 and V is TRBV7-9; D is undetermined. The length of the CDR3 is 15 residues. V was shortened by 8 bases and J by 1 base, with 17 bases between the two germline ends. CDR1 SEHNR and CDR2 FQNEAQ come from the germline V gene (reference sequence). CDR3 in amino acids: CASLHLTGWNTEAFF. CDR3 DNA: TGTGCCAGCCTACATCTCACGGGGTGGAACACTGAAGCTTTCTTT.

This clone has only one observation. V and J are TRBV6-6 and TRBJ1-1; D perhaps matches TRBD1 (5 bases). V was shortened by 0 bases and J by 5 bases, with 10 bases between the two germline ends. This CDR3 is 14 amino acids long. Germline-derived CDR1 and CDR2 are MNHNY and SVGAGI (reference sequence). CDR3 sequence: CASSYSGGGTEAFF. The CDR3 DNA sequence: TGTGCCAGCAGTTACTCTGGCGGGGGAACTGAAGCTTTCTTT.

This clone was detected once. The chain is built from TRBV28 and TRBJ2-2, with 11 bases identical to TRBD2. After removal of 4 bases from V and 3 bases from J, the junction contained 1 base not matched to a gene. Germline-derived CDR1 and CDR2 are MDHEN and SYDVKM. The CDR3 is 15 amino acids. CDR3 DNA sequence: TGTGCCAGCAGTTCTAGCGGGGGGCACACCGGGGAGCTGTTTTTT. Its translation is CASSSSGGHTGELFF.

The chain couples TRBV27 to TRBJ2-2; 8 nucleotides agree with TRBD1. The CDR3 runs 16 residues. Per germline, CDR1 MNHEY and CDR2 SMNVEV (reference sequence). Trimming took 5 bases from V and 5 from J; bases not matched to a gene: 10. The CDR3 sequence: CASSLRQGARTGELFF. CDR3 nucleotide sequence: TGTGCCAGCAGTCTACGCCAGGGGGCGAGGACCGGGGAGCTGTTTTTT.

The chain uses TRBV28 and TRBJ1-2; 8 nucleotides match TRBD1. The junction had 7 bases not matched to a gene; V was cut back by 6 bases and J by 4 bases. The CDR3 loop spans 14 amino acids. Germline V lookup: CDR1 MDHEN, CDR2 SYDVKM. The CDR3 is CASRPGQGPYGYTF. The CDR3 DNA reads TGTGCCAGCAGACCCGGACAGGGACCCTATGGCTACACCTTC.

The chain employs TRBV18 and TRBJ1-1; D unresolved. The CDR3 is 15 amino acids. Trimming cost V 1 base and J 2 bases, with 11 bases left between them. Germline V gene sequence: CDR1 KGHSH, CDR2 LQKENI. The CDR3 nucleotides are TGTGCCAGCTCACCACTGGTAGTGCAAAACACTGAAGCTTTCTTT. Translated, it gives CASSPLVVQNTEAFF.

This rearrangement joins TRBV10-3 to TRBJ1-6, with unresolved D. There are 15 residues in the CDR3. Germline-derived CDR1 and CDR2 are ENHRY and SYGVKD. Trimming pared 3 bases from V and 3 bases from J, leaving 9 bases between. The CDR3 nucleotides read TGTGCCATCAGTGACGGGATTAGCTATAATTCACCCCTCCACTTT. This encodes CAISDGISYNSPLHF.

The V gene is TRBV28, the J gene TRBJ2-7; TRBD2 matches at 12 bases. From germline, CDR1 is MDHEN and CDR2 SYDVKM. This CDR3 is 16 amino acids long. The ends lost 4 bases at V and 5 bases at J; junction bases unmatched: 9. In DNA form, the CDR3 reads TGTGCCAGCAGTTCCCACTTACTAGCGGGAGGCCACGAGCAGTACTTC. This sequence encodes CASSSHLLAGGHEQYF.

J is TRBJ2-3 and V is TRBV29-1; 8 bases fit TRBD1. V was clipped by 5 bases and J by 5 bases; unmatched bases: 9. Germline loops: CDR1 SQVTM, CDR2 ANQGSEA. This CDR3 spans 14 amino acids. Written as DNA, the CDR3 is TGCAGCGTTCGATGGCAGGGGGCGAAAGATACGCAGTATTTT. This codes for CSVRWQGAKDTQYF.

CDR3: CAWNGQPNQPQHF. The DNA for the CDR3 is TGTGCCTGGAACGGACAGCCAAATCAGCCCCAGCATTTT. The chain joins TRBV30 to TRBJ1-5, with D possibly being TRBD1 (6 bases). V was shortened by 4 bases and J by 4 bases, with 11 bases between the two germline ends. CDR3 length: 13 amino acids. From germline, CDR1 is GTSNPN and CDR2 SVGIG (reference sequence).